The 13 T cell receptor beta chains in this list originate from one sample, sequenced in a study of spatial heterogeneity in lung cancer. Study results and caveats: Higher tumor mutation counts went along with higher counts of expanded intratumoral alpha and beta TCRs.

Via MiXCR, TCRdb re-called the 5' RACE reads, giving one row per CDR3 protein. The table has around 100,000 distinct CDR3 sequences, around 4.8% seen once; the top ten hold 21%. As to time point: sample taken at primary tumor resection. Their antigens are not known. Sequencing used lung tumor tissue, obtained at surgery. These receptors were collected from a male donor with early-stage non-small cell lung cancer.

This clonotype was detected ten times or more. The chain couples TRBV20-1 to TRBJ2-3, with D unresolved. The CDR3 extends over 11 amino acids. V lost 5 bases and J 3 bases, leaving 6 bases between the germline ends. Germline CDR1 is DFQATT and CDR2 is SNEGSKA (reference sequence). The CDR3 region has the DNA TGCAGTGCTCTCTCAACAGATACGCAGTATTTT. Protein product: CSALSTDTQYF.

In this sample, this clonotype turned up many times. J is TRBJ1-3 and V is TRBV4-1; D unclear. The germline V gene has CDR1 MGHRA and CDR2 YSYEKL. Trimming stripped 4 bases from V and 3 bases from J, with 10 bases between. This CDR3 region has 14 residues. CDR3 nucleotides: TGCGCCAGCAGCCCGGGCCTCCTTGGAAACACCATATATTTT. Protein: CASSPGLLGNTIYF.

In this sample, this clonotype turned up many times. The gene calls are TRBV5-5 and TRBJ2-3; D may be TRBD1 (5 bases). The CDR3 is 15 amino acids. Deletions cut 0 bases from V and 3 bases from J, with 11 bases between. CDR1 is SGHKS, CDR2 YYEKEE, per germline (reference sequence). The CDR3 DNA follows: TGTGCCAGCAGCTTGGAAGGGGTTCGTACAGATACGCAGTATTTT. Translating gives CASSLEGVRTDTQYF.

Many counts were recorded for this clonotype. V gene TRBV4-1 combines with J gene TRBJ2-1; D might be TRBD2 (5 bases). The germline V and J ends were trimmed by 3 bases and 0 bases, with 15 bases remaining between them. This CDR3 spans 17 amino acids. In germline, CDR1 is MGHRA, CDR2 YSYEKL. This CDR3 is CASSHTGLLSSYNEQFF. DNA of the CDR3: TGCGCCAGCAGCCACACTGGACTTTTGAGCTCCTACAATGAGCAGTTCTTC.

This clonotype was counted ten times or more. Here the CDR3 reads CASSRTGVDQYF. In DNA form, the CDR3 reads TGTGCCAGCAGTCGGACAGGGGTTGACCAGTACTTC. The chain combines TRBV12-3 or TRBV12-4 with TRBJ2-5; 9 bases are shared with TRBD1. This CDR3 has 12 amino acids. V lost 5 bases and J lost 10; bases outside the gene matches: 5.

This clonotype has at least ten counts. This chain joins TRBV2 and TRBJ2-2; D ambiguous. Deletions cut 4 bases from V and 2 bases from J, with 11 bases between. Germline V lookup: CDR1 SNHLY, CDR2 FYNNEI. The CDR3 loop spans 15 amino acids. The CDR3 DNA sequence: TGTGCCAGCAGTGCAAACGGAGCAAACACCGGGGAGCTGTTTTTT. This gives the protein CASSANGANTGELFF. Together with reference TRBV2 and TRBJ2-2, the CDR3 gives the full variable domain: EPEVTQTPSHQVTQMGQEVILRCVPISNHLYFYWYRQILGQKVEFLVSFYNNEISEKSEIFDDQFSVERPDGSNFTLKIRSTKLEDSAMYFCASSANGANTGELFFGEGSRLTVL.

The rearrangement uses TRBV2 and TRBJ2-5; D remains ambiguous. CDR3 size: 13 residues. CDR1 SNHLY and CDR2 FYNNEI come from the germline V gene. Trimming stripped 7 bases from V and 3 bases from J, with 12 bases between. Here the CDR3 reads CASKGSKEETQYF. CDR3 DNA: TGTGCCAGCAAAGGTAGTAAGGAAGAGACCCAGTACTTC.

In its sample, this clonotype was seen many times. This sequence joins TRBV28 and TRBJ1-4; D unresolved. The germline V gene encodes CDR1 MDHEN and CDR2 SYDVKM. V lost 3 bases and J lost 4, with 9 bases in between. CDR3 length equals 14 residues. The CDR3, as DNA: TGTGCCAGCAGTTTCCCCGATGATAATGAAAAACTGTTTTTT. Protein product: CASSFPDDNEKLFF.

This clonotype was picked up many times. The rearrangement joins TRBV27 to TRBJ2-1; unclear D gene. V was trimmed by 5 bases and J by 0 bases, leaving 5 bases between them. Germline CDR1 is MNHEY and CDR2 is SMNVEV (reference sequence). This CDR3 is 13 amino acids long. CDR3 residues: CASSRVSYNEQFF. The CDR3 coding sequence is TGTGCCAGCAGTAGGGTCTCCTACAATGAGCAGTTCTTC.

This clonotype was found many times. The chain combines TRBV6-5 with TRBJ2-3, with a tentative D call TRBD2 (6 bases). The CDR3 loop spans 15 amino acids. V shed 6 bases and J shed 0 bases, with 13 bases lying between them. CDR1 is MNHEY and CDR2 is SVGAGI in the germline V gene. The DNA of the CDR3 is TGTGCCAGCAGCTTTGGCGGGACTAGCACAGATACGCAGTATTTT. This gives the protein CASSFGGTSTDTQYF.

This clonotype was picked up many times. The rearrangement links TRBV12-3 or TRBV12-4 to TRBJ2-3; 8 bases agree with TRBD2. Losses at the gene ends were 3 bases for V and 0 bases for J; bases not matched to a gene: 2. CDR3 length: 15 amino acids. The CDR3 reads CASSFERESTDTQYF. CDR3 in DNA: TGTGCCAGCAGTTTTGAGCGGGAGAGCACAGATACGCAGTATTTT.

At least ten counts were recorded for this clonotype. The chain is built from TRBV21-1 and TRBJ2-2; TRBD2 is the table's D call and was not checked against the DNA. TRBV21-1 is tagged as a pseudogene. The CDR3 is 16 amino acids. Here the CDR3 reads CASSKVGRTGTGELFF. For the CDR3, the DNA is TGTGCCAGCAGCAAAGTCGGGAGGACGGGGACCGGGGAGCTGTTTTTT.

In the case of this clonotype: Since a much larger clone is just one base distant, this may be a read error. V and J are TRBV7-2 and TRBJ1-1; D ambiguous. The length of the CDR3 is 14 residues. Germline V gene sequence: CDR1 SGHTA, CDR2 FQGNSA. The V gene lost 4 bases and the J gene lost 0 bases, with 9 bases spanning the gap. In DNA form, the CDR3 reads TGTGCCAGCAGCTACCAGGCTGTGAACACTGAAGCTTTCTTT. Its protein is CASSYQAVNTEAFF.